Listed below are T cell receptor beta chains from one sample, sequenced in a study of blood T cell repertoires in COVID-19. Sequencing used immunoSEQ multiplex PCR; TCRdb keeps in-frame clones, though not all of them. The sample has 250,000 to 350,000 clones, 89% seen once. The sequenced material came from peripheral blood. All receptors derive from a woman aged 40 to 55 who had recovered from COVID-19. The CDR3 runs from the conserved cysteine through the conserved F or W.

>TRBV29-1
CSYQAGVSTGNTIYF
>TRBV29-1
CSVAGGNSNQPQHF
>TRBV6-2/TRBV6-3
CASSYSTSGIGSYEQYF
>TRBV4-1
CASSPPRLDEQYF
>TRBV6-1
CASSEPVGQGAGNTIYF
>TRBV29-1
CSVAREGTDTQYF
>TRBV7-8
CASKTGAWTDTQYF
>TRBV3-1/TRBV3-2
CASSQEPDGGWDTIYF
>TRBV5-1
CASSLRGDATEAFF
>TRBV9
CASSGLAGQETQYF
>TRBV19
CASGKGAGNTEAFF
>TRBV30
CAWKHVNTEAFF
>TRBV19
CASKTPGTGGGGPQHF
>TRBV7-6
CASSLGPAGGNYEQYF
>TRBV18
CASSRGTNEKLFF
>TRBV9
CASSGGGGGTQYF
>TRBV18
CASSPLGTAMETQYF
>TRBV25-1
CASSHMEGAANTEAFF
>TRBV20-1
CSASWEYEQFF
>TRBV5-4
CASSPLAESYNEQFF
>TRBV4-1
CASSQIGTGTLHTRSGANVLTF
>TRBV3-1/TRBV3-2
CASSQIDRGEQYF
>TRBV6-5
CASRPNRDQETQYF
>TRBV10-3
CATTSGTGLIEAFF
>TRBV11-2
CASSFSRDRGYGYTF
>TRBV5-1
CASSLSGTDNYNEQFF
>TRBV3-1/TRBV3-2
CASSPRDSDGYTF
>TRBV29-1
CSALRVGSLAKNIQYF
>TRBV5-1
CASSTTLGQGAGTGELFF
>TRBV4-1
CASSQAFLPLTSASSYEQYF
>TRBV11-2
CASSYGQGWDHETQYF
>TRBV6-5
CASIRQGSGNTIYF
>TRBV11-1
CASSPTGTSGSETQYF
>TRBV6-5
CASSYSHSGNQPQHF
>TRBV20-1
CSASGPQETQYF
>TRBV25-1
CASTHTDMVPYEQYF
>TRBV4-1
CASGWTGVSYNEQFF
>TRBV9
CASSEDSANYGYTF
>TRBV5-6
CASSQRSKETEAFF
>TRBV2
CASTIAGGPGTGELFF
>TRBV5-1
CASHTGDTEAFF
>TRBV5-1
CASTTDNNYGYTF
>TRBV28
CASSLSLGGPSSGNTIYF
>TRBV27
CASSQRDNEQFF